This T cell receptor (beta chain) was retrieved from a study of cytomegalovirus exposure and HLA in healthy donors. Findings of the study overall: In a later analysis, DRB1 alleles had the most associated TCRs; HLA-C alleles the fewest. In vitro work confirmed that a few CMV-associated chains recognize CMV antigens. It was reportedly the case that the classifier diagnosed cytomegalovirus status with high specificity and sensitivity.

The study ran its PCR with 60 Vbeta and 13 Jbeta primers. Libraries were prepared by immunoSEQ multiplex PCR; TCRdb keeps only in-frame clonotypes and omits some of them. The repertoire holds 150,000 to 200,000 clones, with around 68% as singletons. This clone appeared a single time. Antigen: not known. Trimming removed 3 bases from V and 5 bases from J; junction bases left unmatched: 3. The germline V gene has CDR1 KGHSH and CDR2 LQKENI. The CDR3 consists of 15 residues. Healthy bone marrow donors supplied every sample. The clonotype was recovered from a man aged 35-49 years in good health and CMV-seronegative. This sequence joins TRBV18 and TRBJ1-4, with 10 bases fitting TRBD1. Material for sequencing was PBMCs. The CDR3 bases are TGTGCCAGCTCACCGCGGACAGGGGGGAATGAAAAACTGTTTTTT. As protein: CASSPRTGGNEKLFF.